This T cell receptor beta chain was captured by sequencing in a study of T cells in Graves' hyperthyroidism and ophthalmopathy. This clonotype came up a few times. Germline CDR1 and CDR2: LGHNA and YNFKEQ. This CDR3 is 14 amino acids long. Trimming removed 3 bases from V and 7 bases from J, with 10 bases in between. Amplified regions were TCR beta CDR3 sequences from RNA transcripts. With the HTBI primer set, the TCR CDR3 went through a first round of RT-PCR. A single record per CDR3 protein comes from TCRdb applying MiXCR to the multiplex PCR reads. The sample contains about 200,000 distinct CDR3 sequences, about a sixth of which appear only once.

The chain links TRBV4-2 to TRBJ1-6; D remains unclear. The sample taken for sequencing was blood. This sequence was found in a middle-aged man with Graves' hyperthyroidism. CDR3 in amino acids: CASSQAAGNSPLHF. For the CDR3, the DNA is TGTGCCAGCAGCCAGGCCGCCGGGAATTCACCCCTCCACTTT.